The clone carrying this T cell receptor (beta chain) was seen only a few times. Preparation of the TCRbeta library was carried out with unique molecular identifiers. One entry per CDR3 protein results from TCRdb running MiXCR on the PCR reads. The sample contains around 370,000 distinct CDR3 sequences, around a tenth of which appear only once. The data derive from a study of T-cell reconstitution after alpha-beta-depleted transplantation in children. CDR3 size: 17 residues. V dropped 2 bases and J dropped 5; count of bases not matched to a gene: 9. Germline V gene lookup returns CDR1 MNHEY and CDR2 SVGEGT.

V and J are TRBV6-2 or TRBV6-3 and TRBJ2-7, with 13 bases identical to TRBD2. This receptor was obtained from a human donor who donated a stem cell graft to a child with acute lymphoblastic leukemia. This sample comprised PBMCs from the stem cell graft donor, obtained from the stem cell graft. The DNA of the CDR3 is TGTGCCAGCAGTTACGCCGGACTAGCGGGAGTAACCCACGAGCAGTACTTC. Translation: CASSYAGLAGVTHEQYF.